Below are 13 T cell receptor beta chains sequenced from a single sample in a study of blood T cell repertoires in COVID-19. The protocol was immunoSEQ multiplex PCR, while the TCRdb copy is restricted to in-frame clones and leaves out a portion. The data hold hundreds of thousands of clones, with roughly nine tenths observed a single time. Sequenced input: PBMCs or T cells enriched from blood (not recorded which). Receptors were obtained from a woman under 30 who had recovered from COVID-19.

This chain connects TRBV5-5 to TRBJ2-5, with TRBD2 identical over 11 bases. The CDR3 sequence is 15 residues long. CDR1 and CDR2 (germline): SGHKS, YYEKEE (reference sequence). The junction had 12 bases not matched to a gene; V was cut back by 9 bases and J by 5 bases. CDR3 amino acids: CATTSSGGAVETQYF. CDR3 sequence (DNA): TGTGCCACCACGAGTAGCGGGGGGGCCGTGGAGACCCAGTACTTC.

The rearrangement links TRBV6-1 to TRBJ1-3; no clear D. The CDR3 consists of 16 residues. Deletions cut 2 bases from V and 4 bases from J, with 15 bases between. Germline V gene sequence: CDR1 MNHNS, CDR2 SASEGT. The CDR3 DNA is TGTGCCAGCAGTGAACCGGGAAAAGGAGGAGGAAACACCATATATTTT. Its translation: CASSEPGKGGGNTIYF.

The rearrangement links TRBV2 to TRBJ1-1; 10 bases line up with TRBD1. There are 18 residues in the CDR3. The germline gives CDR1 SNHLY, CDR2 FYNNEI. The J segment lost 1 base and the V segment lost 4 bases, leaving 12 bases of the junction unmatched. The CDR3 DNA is TGTGCCAGCAGTGCCTCCGTGGGGACAGGGGAACCGAACACTGAAGCTTTCTTT. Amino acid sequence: CASSASVGTGEPNTEAFF.

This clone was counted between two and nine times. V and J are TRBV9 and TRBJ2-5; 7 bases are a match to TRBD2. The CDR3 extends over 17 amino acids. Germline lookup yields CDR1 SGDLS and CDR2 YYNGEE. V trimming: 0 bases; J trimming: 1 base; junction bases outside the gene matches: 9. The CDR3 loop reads CASSVGGLAGPQETQYF. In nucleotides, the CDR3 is TGTGCCAGCAGCGTAGGAGGTTTAGCGGGTCCCCAAGAGACCCAGTACTTC.

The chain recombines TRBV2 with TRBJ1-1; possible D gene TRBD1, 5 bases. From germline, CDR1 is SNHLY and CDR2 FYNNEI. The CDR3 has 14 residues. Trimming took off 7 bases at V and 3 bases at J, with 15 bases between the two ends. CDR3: CASTEGRGDTEAFF. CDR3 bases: TGTGCCAGCACCGAGGGCCGGGGGGACACTGAAGCTTTCTTT.

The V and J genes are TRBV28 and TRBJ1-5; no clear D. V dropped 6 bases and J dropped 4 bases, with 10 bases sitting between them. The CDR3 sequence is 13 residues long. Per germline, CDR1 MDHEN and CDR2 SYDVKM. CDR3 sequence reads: CASRPPVNQPQHF. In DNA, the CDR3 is TGTGCCAGCAGGCCCCCAGTGAATCAGCCCCAGCATTTT.

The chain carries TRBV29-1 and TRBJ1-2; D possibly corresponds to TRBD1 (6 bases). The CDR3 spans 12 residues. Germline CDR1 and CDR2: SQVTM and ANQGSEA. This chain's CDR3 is CASGHLIYGYTF. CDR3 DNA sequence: TGCGCCTCGGGACACTTGATCTATGGCTACACCTTC.

CDR3 DNA sequence: TGTGCCAGCTCACAGACAGGGGGGACAGATACGCAGTATTTT. Protein product: CASSQTGGTDTQYF. The chain carries TRBV18 and TRBJ2-3; 9 bases are shared with TRBD1. With 4 bases clipped from V and 3 bases from J, the junction kept 2 bases outside the gene matches. Germline V lookup: CDR1 KGHSH, CDR2 LQKENI. The CDR3 runs 14 residues.

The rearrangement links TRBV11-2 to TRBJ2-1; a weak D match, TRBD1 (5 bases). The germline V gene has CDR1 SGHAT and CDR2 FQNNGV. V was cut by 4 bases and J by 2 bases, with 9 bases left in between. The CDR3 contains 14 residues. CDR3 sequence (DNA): TGTGCCAGCAGCTGGCAGGGTACCTACAATGAGCAGTTCTTC. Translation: CASSWQGTYNEQFF. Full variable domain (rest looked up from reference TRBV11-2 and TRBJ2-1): EAGVAQSPRYKIIEKRQSVAFWCNPISGHATLYWYQQILGQGPKLLIQFQNNGVVDDSQLPKDRFSAERLKGVDSTLKIQPAKLEDSAVYLCASSWQGTYNEQFFGPGTRLTVL.

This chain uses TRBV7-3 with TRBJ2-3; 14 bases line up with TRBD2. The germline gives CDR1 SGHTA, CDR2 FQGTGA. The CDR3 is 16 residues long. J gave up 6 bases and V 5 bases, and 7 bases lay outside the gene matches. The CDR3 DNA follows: TGTGCCAGCAGCCCCGGACTAGCGGGGGGCTTGGATACGCAGTATTTT. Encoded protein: CASSPGLAGGLDTQYF.

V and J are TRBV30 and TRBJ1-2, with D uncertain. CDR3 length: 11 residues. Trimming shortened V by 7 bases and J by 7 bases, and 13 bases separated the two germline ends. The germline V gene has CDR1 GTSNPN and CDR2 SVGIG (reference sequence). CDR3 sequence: CALLTQIGYTF. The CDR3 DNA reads TGTGCCTTACTAACCCAGATTGGCTACACCTTC.

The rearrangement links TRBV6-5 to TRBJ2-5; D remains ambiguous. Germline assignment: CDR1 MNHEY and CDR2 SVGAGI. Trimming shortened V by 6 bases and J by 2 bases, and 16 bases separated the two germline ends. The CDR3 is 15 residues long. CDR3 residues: CASSSRLRGQETQYF. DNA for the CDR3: TGTGCCAGCAGCTCCCGACTTCGCGGACAAGAGACCCAGTACTTC.

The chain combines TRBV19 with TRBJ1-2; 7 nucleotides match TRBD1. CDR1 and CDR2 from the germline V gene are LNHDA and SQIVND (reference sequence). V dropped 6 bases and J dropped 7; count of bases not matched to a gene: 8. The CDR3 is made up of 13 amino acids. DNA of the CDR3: TGTGCCAGTAGCGACGACAGGGTCGTTGGCTACACCTTC. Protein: CASSDDRVVGYTF.